This TCR beta chain was documented in a study of Graves' ophthalmopathy and Graves' hyperthyroidism. About the study: Hyperthyroidism showing no ophthalmopathy within 18 months of follow-up was stable.

Findings and caveats of the study: Among thyroid clonotypes expanded above 0.001 frequency, most also appeared in blood.

RNA transcripts provided the template for amplifying TCR beta CDR3 regions. Second-round multiplex PCR followed a first-round RT-PCR using HTBI primers. TCRdb recomputed calls from the multiplex PCR reads with MiXCR, one row per CDR3 protein. The repertoire holds 450,000 to 600,000 distinct CDR3 sequences, with about 40% as singletons. This clonotype was detected a few times. The target antigen is unknown. Other autoimmune disease, uncontrolled infection, pregnancy and lactation led to exclusion. This clonotype was obtained from an adult man with Graves' hyperthyroidism. Sequences were obtained from peripheral blood or thyroid tissue (not recorded which).

The CDR3 reads CASSYQAGAIYGYTF. The CDR3 DNA sequence: TGTGCCAGCAGTTATCAGGCAGGGGCTATCTATGGCTACACCTTC. V and J are TRBV27 and TRBJ1-2, with D possibly matching TRBD1 (6 bases). From germline, CDR1 is MNHEY and CDR2 SMNVEV (reference sequence). Trimming took off 4 bases at V and 4 bases at J, with 16 bases between the two ends. This CDR3 contains 15 residues.